One sample yielded the 4 T cell receptor beta chains listed below, sequenced in a study of prognosis after radiotherapy for stage I lung cancer. Two-round multiplex PCR, the amplification method, yielded TCR beta CDR3 from genomic DNA. Specific primers for each TRBV and TRBJ gene were what first-round PCR used. TCRdb called the multiplex PCR reads again in MiXCR, with one record for every CDR3 protein. In the table there are some 35,000 distinct CDR3 sequences, approximately 35% of which are singletons. Sequenced material: PBMCs, taken before or after stereotactic body radiation therapy (not recorded which). These receptor sequences come from a donor over 45 with non-small cell lung cancer.

This clonotype came up many times. The chain carries TRBV9 and TRBJ1-5; tentatively, D is TRBD1 (6 bases). The V end lost 1 base, the J end lost 7 bases, and 21 bases lay between the germline ends. The CDR3 spans 17 residues. Germline-derived CDR1 and CDR2 are SGDLS and YYNGEE. The CDR3 is CASSVCPRAGAWQPQHF. The DNA for the CDR3 is TGTGCCAGCAGCGTATGCCCTCGCGCAGGGGCATGGCAGCCCCAGCATTTT.

The table lists this clonotype with many counts. The chain joins TRBV20-1 to TRBJ1-2, with 9 bases lining up with TRBD1. The germline V gene encodes CDR1 DFQATT and CDR2 SNEGSKA (reference sequence). V lost 4 bases and J lost 7; bases outside the gene matches: 1. The CDR3 totals 11 residues. CDR3 amino acids: CSAKTGGGYTF. CDR3 sequence (DNA): TGCAGTGCTAAGACAGGGGGTGGCTACACCTTC.

Many counts were recorded for this clonotype. V gene TRBV10-3 combines with J gene TRBJ1-2; possibly TRBD1 for D (5 bases). This CDR3 contains 15 residues. CDR1 and CDR2 from the germline V gene are ENHRY and SYGVKD. The germline V and J ends were trimmed by 3 bases and 3 bases, with 14 bases remaining between them. CDR3 nucleotides: TGTGCCATCAGTGATGCGGGGCGATCGGACTATGGCTACACCTTC. It is translated as CAISDAGRSDYGYTF.

This clonotype has at least ten counts. V usage is TRBV30 and J usage is TRBJ1-3; D is uncertain. V shed 2 bases and J shed 4 bases, with 15 bases lying between them. The CDR3 runs to 15 residues. The V gene's germline CDR1 is GTSNPN and CDR2 SVGIG (reference sequence). CDR3 sequence reads: CAWSPPGLGGNTIYF. The CDR3 region has the DNA TGTGCCTGGAGTCCTCCGGGCTTGGGGGGAAACACCATATATTTT.